The next 16 T cell receptor beta chains were all read from a single sample in a study of identical twins. TCRdb reprocessed the 5' RACE reads via MiXCR and lists one record per CDR3 protein. The table has 15,000 to 20,000 distinct CDR3 sequences, just under 70% seen once. Sequencing was done on a sample of memory (CD45RO+) T cells sorted from blood. The source is a woman aged 18-35 years in good health. This table probably holds off-target reads from a library built for another chain.

Only one count was recorded for this clonotype. The rearrangement uses TRBV20-1 and TRBJ2-1; 14 positions agree with TRBD2. V dropped 3 bases and J dropped 10; count of bases not matched to a gene: 11. Germline CDR1 DFQATT, CDR2 SNEGSKA (reference sequence). The CDR3 has 16 residues. CDR3 sequence reads: CSASLSGTSGRREQFF. The CDR3, as DNA: TGCAGTGCTAGTCTGAGCGGGACTAGCGGGAGAAGGGAGCAGTTCTTC.

The rearrangement uses TRBV12-5 and TRBJ2-1; D gene uncertain. Trimming removed 1 base from V and 10 bases from J, with 11 bases in between. Looked up from germline, CDR1 is LGHNT and CDR2 is FRNRAP. The CDR3 sequence is 13 residues long. The CDR3 region has the DNA TGTGCTAGTGGTTTGGGGAAGTTTGGGGAGCAGTTCTTC. Translated: CASGLGKFGEQFF.

The rearrangement links TRBV27 to TRBJ2-1; D remains ambiguous. V was cut by 4 bases and J by 2 bases, with 12 bases left in between. The V gene's germline CDR1 is MNHEY and CDR2 SMNVEV (reference sequence). The CDR3 contains 15 residues. Here the CDR3 DNA reads TGTGCCAGCAGTTCTGACCAAGGTACCTACAATGAGCAGTTCTTC. This codes for CASSSDQGTYNEQFF.

This rearrangement joins TRBV28 to TRBJ2-3; 12 bases line up with TRBD2. J gave up 5 bases and V 5 bases, and 20 bases lay outside the gene matches. This CDR3 has 20 amino acids. CDR1 and CDR2 from the germline V gene are MDHEN and SYDVKM. The CDR3: CASSTVWMTRLAGVLDTQYF. CDR3 bases: TGTGCCAGCAGTACAGTCTGGATGACTCGACTAGCGGGAGTGTTAGATACGCAGTATTTT.

The rearrangement links TRBV29-1 to TRBJ2-1, with 8 bases that match TRBD2. V lost 4 bases, J lost 5 bases, and 10 bases stayed unmatched. CDR1 is SQVTM, CDR2 ANQGSEA, per germline. The CDR3 length is 15 residues. The CDR3 spells CSVVSGLAINNEQFF. Here the CDR3 DNA reads TGCAGCGTTGTGTCAGGACTAGCCATAAACAATGAGCAGTTCTTC.

The chain combines TRBV9 with TRBJ2-7, with 8 positions matching TRBD2. The CDR3 consists of 15 residues. J was trimmed by 2 bases and V by 4 bases; bases with no gene match: 8. The germline V gene encodes CDR1 SGDLS and CDR2 YYNGEE. CDR3 DNA: TGTGCCAGCAGCCCCTTTTATAGCGGGGCCTACGAGCAGTACTTC. It codes for CASSPFYSGAYEQYF.

This clonotype was detected only a few times. The chain carries TRBV6-2 or TRBV6-3 and TRBJ2-1; D not certain. Germline CDR1 MNHEY, CDR2 SVGEGT. The V end was cut by 7 bases, the J end by 4 bases, with 11 bases between. The CDR3 runs 13 residues. The CDR3 region is CASTSGSYNEQFF. Written as DNA, the CDR3 is TGTGCCAGCACCTCCGGTTCTTACAATGAGCAGTTCTTC.

On this clonotype itself: At one end, the junction sequence differs from germline, possibly due to a read error. V usage is TRBV5-1 and J usage is TRBJ2-3; either TRBD1 or TRBD2 may supply D (6 bases each). This CDR3 comprises 15 residues. CDR1 SGHRS and CDR2 YFSETQ come from the germline V gene. DNA for the CDR3: TGCGCCAGCAGCTTTGGGACTCAAGCAGGGGATACGAAGTATTTT. Its translation is CASSFGTQAGDTKYF.

CDR3 nucleotide sequence: TGTGCCAGCAGCGCTAGCGGGAACGGGGAGCTGTTTTTT. Translated, it gives CASSASGNGELFF. The V call is TRBV11-3, the J call TRBJ2-2, with 9 bases matching TRBD2. V shed 5 bases and J 7 bases; nucleotides not matched to a gene: 2. The CDR3 length is 13 residues. CDR1 and CDR2 from the germline V gene are SGHNT and YENEEA. Using reference TRBV11-3 and TRBJ2-2 for the parts outside the CDR3, the full variable domain is EAGVVQSPRYKIIEKKQPVAFWCNPISGHNTLYWYLQNLGQGPELLIRYENEEAVDDSQLPKDRFSAERLKGVDSTLKIQPAELGDSAVYLCASSASGNGELFFGEGSRLTVL.

V usage is TRBV10-3 and J usage is TRBJ2-5, with D tentatively TRBD2 (6 bases). This CDR3 comprises 13 residues. Germline loops: CDR1 ENHRY, CDR2 SYGVKD. Trimming left V 6 bases short and J 5 bases short, with 13 bases between. As DNA, the CDR3 is TGTGCCATCAGCCCTGGAGGGGTTGAGACCCAGTACTTC. Translating it yields CAISPGGVETQYF.

V is TRBV6-5 and J is TRBJ2-1, with D hard to call. V lost 1 base to trimming and J lost 8 bases, with 12 bases between them. This CDR3 is built from 14 residues. Germline assignment: CDR1 MNHEY and CDR2 SVGAGI. The DNA of the CDR3 is TGTGCCAGCAGTTACTTGGGCGCGGCTGATGAGCAGTTCTTC. Its protein is CASSYLGAADEQFF.

This clonotype was recorded once. This rearrangement joins TRBV28 to TRBJ1-1, with TRBD1 matching 8 bases. The germline V gene encodes CDR1 MDHEN and CDR2 SYDVKM. This CDR3 spans 17 amino acids. J gave up 3 bases and V 5 bases, and 14 bases lay outside the gene matches. As DNA, the CDR3 is TGTGCCAGCAGTATCTCCGGACAGGGTCGGCGGTACACTGAAGCTTTCTTT. Its protein is CASSISGQGRRYTEAFF. Filled out from reference TRBV28 and TRBJ1-1, the complete variable domain reads DVKVTQSSRYLVKRTGEKVFLECVQDMDHENMFWYRQDPGLGLRLIYFSYDVKMKEKGDIPEGYSVSREKKERFSLILESASTNQTSMYLCASSISGQGRRYTEAFFGQGTRLTVV.

This chain links TRBV19 with TRBJ2-7, with 8 bases identical to TRBD2. The CDR3 consists of 13 residues. The J segment lost 6 bases and the V segment lost 5 bases, leaving 6 bases of the junction unmatched. Germline V gene lookup returns CDR1 LNHDA and CDR2 SQIVND (reference sequence). The CDR3 sequence is CASSQSGRGEQYF. The CDR3 DNA reads TGTGCCAGTAGTCAAAGCGGGAGAGGCGAGCAGTACTTC.

The chain is built from TRBV20-1 and TRBJ2-7; TRBD1 or TRBD2 may be the D gene (5 bases each). Germline V gene sequence: CDR1 DFQATT, CDR2 SNEGSKA (reference sequence). The V gene lost 3 bases and the J gene lost 1 base, with 13 bases spanning the gap. The CDR3 runs to 14 residues. The CDR3 bases are TGCAGTGCTAGGGGGGAAAGCGGTTCCTACGAGCAGTACTTC. The encoded protein is CSARGESGSYEQYF.

This clonotype was detected a few times. The chain employs TRBV12-3 or TRBV12-4 and TRBJ2-3, with D tentatively TRBD2 (5 bases). The CDR3 spans 15 residues. Deletions cut 3 bases from V and 0 bases from J, with 10 bases between. The CDR3 DNA reads TGTGCCAGCAGTTTGGCGGGCCTCAGCACAGATACGCAGTATTTT. Amino acids: CASSLAGLSTDTQYF.

The table lists this clonotype with a few counts. The CDR3 is CATSRDRVGQPQHF. The CDR3 nucleotides read TGTGCCACCAGCAGGGACAGGGTAGGTCAGCCCCAGCATTTT. This chain joins TRBV15 and TRBJ1-5, with 8 bases fitting TRBD1. The germline V gene has CDR1 LNHNV and CDR2 YYDKDF (reference sequence). With V trimmed by 3 bases and J by 6 bases, 4 bases remained unmatched. CDR3 length: 14 residues.